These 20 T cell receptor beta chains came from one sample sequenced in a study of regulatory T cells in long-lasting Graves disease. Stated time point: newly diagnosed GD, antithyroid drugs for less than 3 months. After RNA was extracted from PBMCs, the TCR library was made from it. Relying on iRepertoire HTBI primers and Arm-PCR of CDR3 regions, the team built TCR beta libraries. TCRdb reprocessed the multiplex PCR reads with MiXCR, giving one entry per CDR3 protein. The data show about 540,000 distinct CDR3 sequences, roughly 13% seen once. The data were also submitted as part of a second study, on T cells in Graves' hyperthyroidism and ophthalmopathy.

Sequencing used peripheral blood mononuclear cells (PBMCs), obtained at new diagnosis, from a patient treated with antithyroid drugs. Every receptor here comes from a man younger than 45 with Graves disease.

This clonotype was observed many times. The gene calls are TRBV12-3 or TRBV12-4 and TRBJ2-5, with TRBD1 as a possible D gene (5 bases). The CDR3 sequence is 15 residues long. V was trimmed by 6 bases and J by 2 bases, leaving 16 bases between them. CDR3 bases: TGTGCCAGCAGCTCGAGCGACAGTCCACAAGAGACCCAGTACTTC. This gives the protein CASSSSDSPQETQYF.

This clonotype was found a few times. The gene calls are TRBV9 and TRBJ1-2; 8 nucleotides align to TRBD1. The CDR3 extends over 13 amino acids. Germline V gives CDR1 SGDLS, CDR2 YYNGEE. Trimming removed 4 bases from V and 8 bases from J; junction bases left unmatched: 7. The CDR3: CASSPEDRDGYTF. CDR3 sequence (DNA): TGTGCCAGCAGCCCGGAGGACAGGGACGGCTACACCTTC.

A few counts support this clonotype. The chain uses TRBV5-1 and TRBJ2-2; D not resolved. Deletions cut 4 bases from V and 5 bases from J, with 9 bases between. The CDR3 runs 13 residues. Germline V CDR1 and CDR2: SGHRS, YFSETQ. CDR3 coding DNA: TGCGCCAGCAGCGACATGCGGACCGGGGAGCTGTTTTTT. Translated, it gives CASSDMRTGELFF.

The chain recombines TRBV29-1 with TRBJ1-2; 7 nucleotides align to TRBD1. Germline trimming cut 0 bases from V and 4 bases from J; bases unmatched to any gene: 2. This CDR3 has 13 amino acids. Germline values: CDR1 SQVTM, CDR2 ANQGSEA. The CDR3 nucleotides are TGCAGCGTTGAAGAACAGGGGATCTATGGCTACACCTTC. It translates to CSVEEQGIYGYTF.

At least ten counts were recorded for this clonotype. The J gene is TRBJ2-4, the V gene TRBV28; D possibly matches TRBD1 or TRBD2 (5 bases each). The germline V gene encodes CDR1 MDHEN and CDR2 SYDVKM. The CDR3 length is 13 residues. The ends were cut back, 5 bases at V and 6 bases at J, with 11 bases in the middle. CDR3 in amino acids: CASSGEGLNIQYF. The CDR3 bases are TGTGCCAGCAGTGGAGAGGGGCTAAACATTCAGTACTTC.

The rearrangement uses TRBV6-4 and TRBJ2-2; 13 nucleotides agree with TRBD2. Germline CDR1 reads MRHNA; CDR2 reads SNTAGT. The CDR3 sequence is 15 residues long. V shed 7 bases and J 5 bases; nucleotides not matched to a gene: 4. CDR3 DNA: TGTGCCAGCAAACCGACTAGCGGGGGGACCGGGGAGCTGTTTTTT. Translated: CASKPTSGGTGELFF.

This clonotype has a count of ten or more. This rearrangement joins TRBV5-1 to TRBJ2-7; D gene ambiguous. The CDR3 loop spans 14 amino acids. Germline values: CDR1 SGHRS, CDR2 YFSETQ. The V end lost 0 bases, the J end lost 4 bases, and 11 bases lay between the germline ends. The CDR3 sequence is CASSLVPQDYEQYF. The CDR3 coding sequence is TGCGCCAGCAGCTTGGTTCCCCAAGATTACGAGCAGTACTTC. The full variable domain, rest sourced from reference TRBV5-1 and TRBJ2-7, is KAGVTQTPRYLIKTRGQQVTLSCSPISGHRSVSWYQQTPGQGLQFLFEYFSETQRNKGNFPGRFSGRQFSNSRSEMNVSTLELGDSALYLCASSLVPQDYEQYFGPGTRLTVT.

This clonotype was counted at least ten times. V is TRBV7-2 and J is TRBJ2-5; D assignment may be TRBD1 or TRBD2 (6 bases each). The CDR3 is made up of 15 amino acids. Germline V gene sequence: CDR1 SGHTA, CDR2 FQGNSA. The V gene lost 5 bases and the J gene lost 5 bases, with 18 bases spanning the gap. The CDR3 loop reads CASSLRSGAGETQYF. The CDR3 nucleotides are TGTGCCAGCAGCCTCCGGTCGGGGGCGGGGGAGACCCAGTACTTC. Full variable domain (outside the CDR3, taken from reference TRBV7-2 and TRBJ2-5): GAGVSQSPSNKVTEKGKDVELRCDPISGHTALYWYRQSLGQGLEFLIYFQGNSAPDKSGLPSDRFSAERTGGSVSTLTIQRTQQEDSAVYLCASSLRSGAGETQYFGPGTRLLVL.

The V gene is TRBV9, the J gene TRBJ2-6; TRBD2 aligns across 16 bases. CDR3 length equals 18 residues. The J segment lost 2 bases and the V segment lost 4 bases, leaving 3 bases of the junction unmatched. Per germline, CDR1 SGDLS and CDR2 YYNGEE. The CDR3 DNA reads TGTGCCAGCAGCAAGGGACTAGCGGGAGGGCCTGGGGCCAACGTCCTGACTTTC. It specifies CASSKGLAGGPGANVLTF.

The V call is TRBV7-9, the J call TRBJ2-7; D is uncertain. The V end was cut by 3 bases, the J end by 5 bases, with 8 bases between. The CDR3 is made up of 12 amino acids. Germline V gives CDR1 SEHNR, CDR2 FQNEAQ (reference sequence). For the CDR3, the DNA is TGTGCCAGCAGCTTTAGGAGCCACGAGCAGTACTTC. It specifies CASSFRSHEQYF.

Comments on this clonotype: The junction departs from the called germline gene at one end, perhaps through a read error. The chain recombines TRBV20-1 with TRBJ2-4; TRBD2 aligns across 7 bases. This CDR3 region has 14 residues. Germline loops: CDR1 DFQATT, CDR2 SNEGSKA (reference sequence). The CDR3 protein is CSALGGEGKNTQYF. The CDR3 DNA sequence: TGCAGTGCTCTGGGGGGGGAAGGCAAAAACACTCAGTACTTC.

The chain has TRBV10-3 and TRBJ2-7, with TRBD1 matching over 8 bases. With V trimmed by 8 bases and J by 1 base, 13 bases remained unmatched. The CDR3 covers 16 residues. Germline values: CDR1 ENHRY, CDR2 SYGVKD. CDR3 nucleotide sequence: TGTGCCATCGAGGAGTCGGGGCAGGGGGCTTCCTACGAGCAGTACTTC. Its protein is CAIEESGQGASYEQYF.

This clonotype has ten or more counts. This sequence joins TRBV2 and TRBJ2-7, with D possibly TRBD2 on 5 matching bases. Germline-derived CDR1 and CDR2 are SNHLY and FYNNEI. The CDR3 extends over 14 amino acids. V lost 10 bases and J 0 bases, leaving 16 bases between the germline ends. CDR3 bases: TGTGCCACCACGTTGGAGGCCCCCTCCTACGAGCAGTACTTC. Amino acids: CATTLEAPSYEQYF.

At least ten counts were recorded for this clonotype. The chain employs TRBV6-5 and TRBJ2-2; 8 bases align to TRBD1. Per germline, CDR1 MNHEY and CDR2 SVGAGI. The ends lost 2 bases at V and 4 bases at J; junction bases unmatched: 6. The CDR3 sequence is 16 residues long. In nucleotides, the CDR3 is TGTGCCAGCAGTTACGAGACAGGGGCAGTCACCGGGGAGCTGTTTTTT. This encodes CASSYETGAVTGELFF.

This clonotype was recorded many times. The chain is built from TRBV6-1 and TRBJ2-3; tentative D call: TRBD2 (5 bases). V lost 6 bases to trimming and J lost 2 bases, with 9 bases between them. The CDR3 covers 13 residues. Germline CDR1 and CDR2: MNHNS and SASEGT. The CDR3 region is CASRREFTDTQYF. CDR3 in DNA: TGTGCCAGCAGAAGGGAGTTCACAGATACGCAGTATTTT.

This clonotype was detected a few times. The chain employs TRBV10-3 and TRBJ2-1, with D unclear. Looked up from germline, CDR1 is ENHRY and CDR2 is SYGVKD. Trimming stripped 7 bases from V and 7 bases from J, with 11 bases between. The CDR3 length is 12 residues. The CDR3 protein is CAIKRRTNEQFF. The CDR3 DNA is TGTGCCATCAAAAGGCGCACGAATGAGCAGTTCTTC.

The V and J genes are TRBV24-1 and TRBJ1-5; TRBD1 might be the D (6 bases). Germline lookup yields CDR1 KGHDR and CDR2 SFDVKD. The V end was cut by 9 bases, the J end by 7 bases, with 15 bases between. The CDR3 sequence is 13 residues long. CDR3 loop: CATGRGQGQPQHF. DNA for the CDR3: TGTGCCACCGGCAGGGGTCAAGGGCAGCCCCAGCATTTT.

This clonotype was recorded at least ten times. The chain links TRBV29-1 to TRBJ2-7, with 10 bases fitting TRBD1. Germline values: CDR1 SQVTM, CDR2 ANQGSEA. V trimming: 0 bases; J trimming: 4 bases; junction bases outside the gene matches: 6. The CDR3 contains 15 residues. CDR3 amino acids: CSVEDSRQGAYEQYF. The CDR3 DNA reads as TGCAGCGTTGAAGATAGTCGACAGGGGGCTTACGAGCAGTACTTC.

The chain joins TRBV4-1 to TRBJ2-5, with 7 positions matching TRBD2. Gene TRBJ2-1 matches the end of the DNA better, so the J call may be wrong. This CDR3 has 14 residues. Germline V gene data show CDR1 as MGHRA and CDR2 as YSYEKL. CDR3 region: CASSRAGAGGEQFF. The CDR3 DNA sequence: TGCGCCAGCAGCCGAGCGGGCGCCGGGGGGGAGCAGTTCTTC.

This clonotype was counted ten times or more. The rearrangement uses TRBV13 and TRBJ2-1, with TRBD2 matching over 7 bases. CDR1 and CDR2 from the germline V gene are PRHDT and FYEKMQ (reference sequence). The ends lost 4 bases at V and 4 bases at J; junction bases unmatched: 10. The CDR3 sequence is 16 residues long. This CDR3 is CASSSLAAGRYNEQFF. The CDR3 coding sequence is TGTGCCAGCAGCTCCCTCGCAGCGGGACGGTACAATGAGCAGTTCTTC.